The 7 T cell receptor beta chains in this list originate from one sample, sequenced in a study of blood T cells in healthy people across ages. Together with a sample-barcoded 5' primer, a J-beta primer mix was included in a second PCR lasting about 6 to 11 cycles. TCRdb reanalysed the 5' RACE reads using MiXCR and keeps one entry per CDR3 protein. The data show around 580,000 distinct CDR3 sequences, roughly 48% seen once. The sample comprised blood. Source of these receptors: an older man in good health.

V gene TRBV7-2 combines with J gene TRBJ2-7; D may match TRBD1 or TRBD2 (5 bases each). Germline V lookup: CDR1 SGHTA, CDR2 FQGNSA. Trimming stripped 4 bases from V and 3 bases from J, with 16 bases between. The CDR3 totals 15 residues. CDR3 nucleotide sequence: TGTGCCAGCAGCTCGACCCGGGGCAGCCTCTACGAGCAGTACTTC. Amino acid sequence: CASSSTRGSLYEQYF.

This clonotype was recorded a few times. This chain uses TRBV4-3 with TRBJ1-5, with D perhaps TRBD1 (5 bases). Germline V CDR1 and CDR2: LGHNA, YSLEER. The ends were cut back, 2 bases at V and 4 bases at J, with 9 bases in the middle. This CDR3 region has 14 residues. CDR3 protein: CASSQNRQNQPQHF. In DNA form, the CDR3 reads TGCGCCAGCAGCCAAAATCGACAGAATCAGCCCCAGCATTTT.

The DNA of the CDR3 is TGCAGCGTCCTACAGAGGGGGGAATCCTACGAGCAGTACTTC. This codes for CSVLQRGESYEQYF. The chain is built from TRBV29-1 and TRBJ2-7; D may be TRBD1 or TRBD2 (6 bases each). Per germline, CDR1 SQVTM and CDR2 ANQGSEA. This CDR3 spans 14 amino acids. With 6 bases removed from V and 1 base from J, the gap between germline ends came to 16 bases.

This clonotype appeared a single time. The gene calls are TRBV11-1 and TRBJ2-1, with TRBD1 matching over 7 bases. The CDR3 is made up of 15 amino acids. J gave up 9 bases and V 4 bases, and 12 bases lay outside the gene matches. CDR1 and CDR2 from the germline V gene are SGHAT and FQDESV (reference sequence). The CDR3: CASSSDRFAMGEQFF. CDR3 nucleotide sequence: TGTGCCAGCAGCTCGGACAGGTTTGCGATGGGTGAGCAGTTCTTC.

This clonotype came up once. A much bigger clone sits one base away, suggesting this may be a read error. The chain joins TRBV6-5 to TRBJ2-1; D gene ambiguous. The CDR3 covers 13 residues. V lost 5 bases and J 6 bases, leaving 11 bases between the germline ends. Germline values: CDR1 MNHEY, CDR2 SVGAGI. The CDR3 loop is CASSVIGSNEQFF. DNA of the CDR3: TGTGCCAGCAGTGTCATTGGGTCCAATGAGCAGTTCTTC.

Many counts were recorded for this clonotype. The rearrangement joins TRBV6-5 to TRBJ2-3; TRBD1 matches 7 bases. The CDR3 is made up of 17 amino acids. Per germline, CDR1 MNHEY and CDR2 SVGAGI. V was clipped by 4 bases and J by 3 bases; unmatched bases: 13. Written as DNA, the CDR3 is TGTGCCAGCAGTTCCATGCCCCACAGGGGTTTGACAGATACGCAGTATTTT. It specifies CASSSMPHRGLTDTQYF.

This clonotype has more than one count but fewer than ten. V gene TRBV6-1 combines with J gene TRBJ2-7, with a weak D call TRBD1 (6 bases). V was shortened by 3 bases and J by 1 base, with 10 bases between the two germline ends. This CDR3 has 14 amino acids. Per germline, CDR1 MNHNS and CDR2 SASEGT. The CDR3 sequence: CASSDTGWSYEQYF. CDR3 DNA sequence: TGTGCCAGCAGTGATACAGGGTGGTCCTACGAGCAGTACTTC.